This is a list of T cell receptor beta chains from one sample in a study of T cell responses to AZD1222 COVID-19 vaccine. Profiling relied on immunoSEQ multiplex PCR, and the TCRdb table lists in-frame clones only, not all of them. The sample carries about 150,000 clones, 90% to 95% recorded once. The sample consisted of peripheral blood, taken on day 0 of AZD1222 vaccination. The receptors stem from an adult in good health. CDR3s include the opening cysteine and the closing phenylalanine or tryptophan. Each record gives: V gene, J gene, D gene, clone size, CDR3 protein. A D gene is named only where the DNA matches it firmly. Some rows mark clone size as missing; the rest say once, few, many or name a class of expanded clone.

TRBV24-1	TRBJ2-1	TRBD2	NA	CATSDIGLAENPSYNEQFF
TRBV19	TRBJ1-1	NA	once	CASSIVRGLVRTEAFF
TRBV5-1	TRBJ2-3	TRBD2	NA	CASSLVLAGSTDTQYF
TRBV11-3	TRBJ2-7	NA	NA	CASSLASGSYEQYF
TRBV7-6	TRBJ1-3	NA	NA	CASSSDLQAGAISGNTIYF
TRBV29-1	TRBJ1-1	TRBD1	NA	CSVPIPGQLMNTEAFF
TRBV19	TRBJ1-5	NA	NA	CASSYKGDQPQHF
TRBV19	TRBJ1-5	NA	NA	CASSTRMAGQPQHF
TRBV7-9	TRBJ1-4	NA	NA	CASSLEGRGTTNEKLFF
TRBV21-1	TRBJ2-1	NA	NA	CASSKARTRIVNEQFF
TRBV10-3	TRBJ1-2	NA	NA	CAISEPPGRDYGYTF
TRBV5-6	TRBJ2-2	NA	once	CASSLVARSGELFF
TRBV27	TRBJ2-2	TRBD2	NA	CASSSLAVTGELFF
TRBV18	TRBJ1-1	NA	NA	CASSPRGLTEAFF
TRBV28	TRBJ2-2	NA	NA	CASTPRGPLVELFF
TRBV28	TRBJ2-1	TRBD2	NA	CAISGSGYNEQFF
TRBV11-3	TRBJ2-3	NA	NA	CASSAGTDTQYF
TRBV9	TRBJ2-1	TRBD1	NA	CASTNRGRDNEQFF
TRBV30	TRBJ1-2	NA	NA	CAWSFRGIYGYTF
TRBV7-9	TRBJ1-2	NA	NA	CASSLGPEGVGYTF
TRBV3-1/TRBV3-2	TRBJ2-3	TRBD2	NA	CASSQGTSGVDADTQYF